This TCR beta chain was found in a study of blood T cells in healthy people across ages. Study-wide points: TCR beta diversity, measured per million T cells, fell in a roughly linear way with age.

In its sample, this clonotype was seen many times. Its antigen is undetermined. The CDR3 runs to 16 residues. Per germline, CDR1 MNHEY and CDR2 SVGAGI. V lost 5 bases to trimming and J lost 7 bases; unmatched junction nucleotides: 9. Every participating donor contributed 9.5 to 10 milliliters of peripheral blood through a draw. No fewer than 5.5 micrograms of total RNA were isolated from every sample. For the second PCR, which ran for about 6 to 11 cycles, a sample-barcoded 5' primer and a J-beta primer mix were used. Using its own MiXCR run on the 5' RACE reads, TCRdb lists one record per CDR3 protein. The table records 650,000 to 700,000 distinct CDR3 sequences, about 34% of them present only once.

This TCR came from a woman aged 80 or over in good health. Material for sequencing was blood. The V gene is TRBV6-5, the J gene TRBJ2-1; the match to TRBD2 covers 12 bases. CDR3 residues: CASSTPGLAGQNEQFF. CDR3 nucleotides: TGTGCCAGCAGTACGCCGGGACTAGCGGGCCAGAATGAGCAGTTCTTC.